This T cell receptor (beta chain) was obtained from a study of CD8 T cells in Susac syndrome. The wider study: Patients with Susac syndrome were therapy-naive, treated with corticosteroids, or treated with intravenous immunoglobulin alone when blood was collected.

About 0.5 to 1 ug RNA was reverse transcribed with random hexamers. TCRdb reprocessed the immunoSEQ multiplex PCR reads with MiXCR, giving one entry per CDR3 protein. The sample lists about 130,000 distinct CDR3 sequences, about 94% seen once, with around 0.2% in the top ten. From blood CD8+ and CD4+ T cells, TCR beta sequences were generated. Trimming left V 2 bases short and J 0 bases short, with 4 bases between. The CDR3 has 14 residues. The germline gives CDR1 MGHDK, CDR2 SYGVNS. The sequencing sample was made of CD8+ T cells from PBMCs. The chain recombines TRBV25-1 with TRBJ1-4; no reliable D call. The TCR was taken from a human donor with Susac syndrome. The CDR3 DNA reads TGTGCCAGCAGTGAACGGGCAACTAATGAAAAACTGTTTTTT. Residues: CASSERATNEKLFF.